These 25 T cell receptor beta chains came from one sample sequenced in a study of T-cell reconstitution after alpha-beta-depleted transplantation in children. Preparation of the TCRbeta library was carried out with unique molecular identifiers. Each CDR3 protein is one row after TCRdb ran MiXCR on the PCR reads. The repertoire has 300,000 to 400,000 distinct CDR3 sequences, 15% to 20% of them found once; the top ten carry roughly 40%. This specimen consisted of PBMCs, mostly from graft donor cells, obtained 360 days after TCRalphabeta/CD19-depleted stem cell transplant. The receptors derive from a male patient under 10 years old who had a stem cell transplant for acute lymphoblastic leukemia, so the T cells may come from the graft donor.

This clonotype was seen only a few times. The V and J genes are TRBV20-1 and TRBJ1-6, with unresolved D. The germline V gene encodes CDR1 DFQATT and CDR2 SNEGSKA (reference sequence). V lost 3 bases and J lost 8, with 17 bases in between. CDR3 length equals 15 residues. CDR3 loop: CSARNLVANDSPLHF. The CDR3 bases are TGCAGTGCTAGGAATCTGGTGGCTAACGATTCACCCCTCCACTTT.

The gene calls are TRBV27 and TRBJ2-1; 8 bases are shared with TRBD1. This CDR3 region has 19 residues. V was clipped by 5 bases and J by 4 bases; unmatched bases: 19. Germline assignment: CDR1 MNHEY and CDR2 SMNVEV (reference sequence). In DNA form, the CDR3 reads TGTGCCAGCAGTGGCGGACAGGGTGGAGAACGGGGTCCTTACAATGAGCAGTTCTTC. Its protein product is CASSGGQGGERGPYNEQFF.

This clonotype was picked up a small number of times. CDR3: CASSYGNPGELFF. As DNA, the CDR3 is TGTGCCAGCAGTTACGGGAACCCAGGAGAACTGTTTTTT. The rearrangement uses TRBV12-3 or TRBV12-4 and TRBJ1-4; D call uncertain. There are 13 residues in the CDR3. Trimming pared 4 bases from V and 12 bases from J, leaving 15 bases between.

The J gene is TRBJ2-3, the V gene TRBV20-1; TRBD2 aligns across 13 bases. V was pared by 0 bases and J by 2 bases, with 8 bases of the junction left unmatched. CDR3 size: 18 residues. Germline V gives CDR1 DFQATT, CDR2 SNEGSKA (reference sequence). The CDR3, as DNA: TGCAGTGCTAGAGACACTAGCGGGAGGGCCCCAGACACAGATACGCAGTATTTT. The encoded protein is CSARDTSGRAPDTDTQYF.

This clonotype came up a few times. The chain recombines TRBV10-3 with TRBJ1-6, with unresolved D. The V gene lost 6 bases and the J gene lost 10 bases, with 13 bases spanning the gap. Germline V CDR1 and CDR2: ENHRY, SYGVKD. This CDR3 comprises 13 residues. DNA for the CDR3: TGTGCCATCAGCACGGACGGGGTGTCACCCCTCCACTTT. As protein: CAISTDGVSPLHF.

This clonotype was picked up a small number of times. V gene TRBV7-9 combines with J gene TRBJ2-1, with 7 nucleotides matching TRBD2. Unmatched junction bases numbered 8, after V lost 0 bases and J lost 6 bases. Germline CDR1 reads SEHNR; CDR2 reads FQNEAQ (reference sequence). The CDR3 sequence is 16 residues long. The CDR3 bases are TGTGCCAGCAGCTTAGCCCCAGCGGGACCAACCAATGAGCAGTTCTTC. Its translation is CASSLAPAGPTNEQFF.

This clonotype was seen repeatedly, ten times or more. The V gene is TRBV5-1, the J gene TRBJ2-4; 7 nucleotides align to TRBD1. The CDR3 covers 15 residues. Trimming at V came to 0 bases and at J to 6 bases, leaving 6 bases not matched to a gene. Per the germline V gene, CDR1 is SGHRS and CDR2 is YFSETQ. Here the CDR3 reads CASSLENRDRNIQYF. The CDR3 DNA reads TGCGCCAGCAGCTTGGAGAACCGGGACAGAAACATTCAGTACTTC.

This clonotype was seen at least ten times. The chain recombines TRBV12-3 or TRBV12-4 with TRBJ2-7, with 10 bases lining up with TRBD2. This CDR3 is built from 17 residues. The junction had 15 bases not matched to a gene; V was cut back by 5 bases and J by 5 bases. For the CDR3, the DNA is TGTGCCAGCAGTCTCCCTCCCCTAGCGGGAGTAATGGACGAGCAGTACTTC. Residues: CASSLPPLAGVMDEQYF.

This clonotype was seen many times. The rearrangement links TRBV11-2 to TRBJ2-7; 8 nucleotides line up with TRBD1. The CDR3 extends over 16 amino acids. V trimming: 0 bases; J trimming: 2 bases; junction bases outside the gene matches: 6. Germline V gives CDR1 SGHAT, CDR2 FQNNGV. CDR3 bases: TGTGCCAGCAGCTTAGAAGTTGGGACAGGACCCTACGAGCAGTACTTC. It specifies CASSLEVGTGPYEQYF.

This chain connects TRBV7-8 to TRBJ2-1, with TRBD2 matching over 16 bases. The germline V gene has CDR1 SGHVS and CDR2 FQNEAQ. J was trimmed by 9 bases and V by 5 bases; bases with no gene match: 7. The CDR3 extends over 16 amino acids. CDR3 nucleotide sequence: TGTGCCAGCAGCCTAGGGGGACTAGCGGGAGGGGTTGAGCAGTTCTTC. Protein sequence: CASSLGGLAGGVEQFF. The full variable domain, completed using reference TRBV7-8 and TRBJ2-1, is GAGVSQSPRYKVAKRGQDVALRCDPISGHVSLFWYQQALGQGPEFLTYFQNEAQLDKSGLPSDRFFAERPEGSVSTLKIQRTQQEDSAVYLCASSLGGLAGGVEQFFGPGTRLTVL.

This chain uses TRBV4-3 with TRBJ1-5; no definite D call. The V end lost 0 bases, the J end lost 0 bases, and 9 bases lay between the germline ends. Germline CDR1 reads LGHNA; CDR2 reads YSLEER. The CDR3 has 16 amino acids. The CDR3 here is CASSQDNRHSNQPQHF. The DNA of the CDR3 is TGCGCCAGCAGCCAAGATAACAGACATAGCAATCAGCCCCAGCATTTT.

This clonotype was recorded at least ten times. The rearrangement links TRBV5-4 to TRBJ1-2; no reliable D call. Deletions cut 0 bases from V and 5 bases from J, with 8 bases between. The CDR3 consists of 13 residues. Looked up from germline, CDR1 is SGHNT and CDR2 is YYREEE (reference sequence). CDR3 DNA sequence: TGTGCCAGCAGCTTGGATGTGGGTTATGGCTACACCTTC. As protein: CASSLDVGYGYTF.

The chain links TRBV4-3 to TRBJ1-1; 7 bases align to TRBD1. Germline CDR1 LGHNA, CDR2 YSLEER. The CDR3 totals 15 residues. The V gene end was trimmed by 3 bases and the J gene end by 5 bases; junction bases not matched to a gene: 9. The CDR3 here is CASSHQTGRRTEAFF. The CDR3, as DNA: TGCGCCAGCAGCCACCAGACAGGGCGTAGAACTGAAGCTTTCTTT.

The sample holds a few counts of this clonotype. CDR3 coding DNA: TGTGCCAGCAGCTTAGCTCGGGACCCCGTTCTTCGCTACGAGCAGTACTTC. Protein product: CASSLARDPVLRYEQYF. V gene TRBV7-9 combines with J gene TRBJ2-7; the D gene could be TRBD1 or TRBD2 (5 bases each). The CDR3 totals 17 residues. The germline CDR1 and CDR2 sequences are SEHNR and FQNEAQ (reference sequence). Trimming stripped 0 bases from V and 3 bases from J, with 18 bases between.

This clonotype was seen only a few times. The rearrangement joins TRBV7-9 to TRBJ1-1; perhaps TRBD1 as D (5 bases). The CDR3 is 17 amino acids. Trimming removed 5 bases from V and 3 bases from J, with 22 bases in between. The V gene's germline CDR1 is SEHNR and CDR2 FQNEAQ (reference sequence). CDR3 residues: CASSPPSAGMGDTEAFF. The CDR3 coding sequence is TGTGCCAGCAGCCCACCATCGGCAGGGATGGGGGACACTGAAGCTTTCTTT.

Only a few counts were recorded for this clonotype. The genes are TRBV28 and TRBJ2-1; 9 nucleotides line up with TRBD2. Germline V gene lookup returns CDR1 MDHEN and CDR2 SYDVKM. The V segment lost 4 bases and the J segment 7 bases; nucleotides outside the gene matches: 8. CDR3 length equals 15 residues. The DNA for the CDR3 is TGTGCCAGCAGTTCCGCCGGGACTAGCAGTAATGAGCAGTTCTTC. Translation: CASSSAGTSSNEQFF.

This chain connects TRBV12-3 or TRBV12-4 to TRBJ2-7; 9 positions match TRBD1. The CDR3 runs 14 residues. The junction had 1 base not matched to a gene; V was cut back by 1 base and J by 3 bases. In DNA, the CDR3 is TGTGCCAGCAGTTTAGGGGGACAGGGCTACGAGCAGTACTTC. This sequence encodes CASSLGGQGYEQYF.

The V call is TRBV11-3, the J call TRBJ2-1, with TRBD2 identical over 10 bases. Germline trimming cut 3 bases from V and 5 bases from J; bases unmatched to any gene: 4. Germline V gives CDR1 SGHNT, CDR2 YENEEA. The CDR3 totals 15 residues. CDR3 coding DNA: TGTGCCAGCAGCTTGTCTAGCGGGAGTGACAATGAGCAGTTCTTC. Protein: CASSLSSGSDNEQFF.

This clonotype showed up just a few times. This chain connects TRBV6-6 to TRBJ2-7, with D unresolved. Germline loops: CDR1 MNHNY, CDR2 SVGAGI (reference sequence). This CDR3 spans 11 amino acids. Deletions cut 8 bases from V and 4 bases from J, with 9 bases between. DNA of the CDR3: TGTGCCAGCGCGATCTCATACGAGCAGTACTTC. It yields the protein CASAISYEQYF.

The chain carries TRBV19 and TRBJ1-2; D is perhaps TRBD1 (5 bases). CDR3 length equals 15 residues. Deletions cut 2 bases from V and 2 bases from J, with 12 bases between. Germline V lookup: CDR1 LNHDA, CDR2 SQIVND (reference sequence). The DNA of the CDR3 is TGTGCCAGTAGTATACCCGGGGACGGCAACTATGGCTACACCTTC. Translating gives CASSIPGDGNYGYTF.

The chain is built from TRBV4-3 and TRBJ2-2, with 14 bases matching TRBD2. This CDR3 comprises 16 residues. Germline V gene sequence: CDR1 LGHNA, CDR2 YSLEER. V trimming: 4 bases; J trimming: 8 bases; junction bases outside the gene matches: 6. CDR3 protein: CASSRSTSGRDGELFF. CDR3 sequence (DNA): TGCGCCAGCAGCCGATCGACTAGCGGGAGGGATGGGGAGCTGTTTTTT.

The chain joins TRBV18 to TRBJ2-5; D is unresolved. CDR1 KGHSH and CDR2 LQKENI come from the germline V gene. The ends were cut back, 2 bases at V and 5 bases at J, with 12 bases in the middle. The CDR3 consists of 14 residues. CDR3 residues: CASSPGLVRETQYF. The CDR3 DNA sequence: TGTGCCAGCTCACCAGGGCTAGTTCGCGAGACCCAGTACTTC.

This clonotype was seen a few times. The V gene is TRBV4-1, the J gene TRBJ2-7; 8 bases line up with TRBD1. CDR1 and CDR2 from the germline V gene are MGHRA and YSYEKL. Trimming removed 1 base from V and 0 bases from J; junction bases left unmatched: 5. CDR3 length equals 16 residues. The CDR3: CASSQVLTGGSYEQYF. The CDR3 DNA reads as TGCGCCAGCAGCCAAGTTCTAACAGGGGGCTCCTACGAGCAGTACTTC.

This rearrangement joins TRBV6-5 to TRBJ1-1, with unresolved D. From germline, CDR1 is MNHEY and CDR2 SVGAGI. The CDR3 has 13 amino acids. V was trimmed by 4 bases and J by 3 bases, leaving 9 bases between them. The CDR3 protein is CASSSRRYTEAFF. CDR3 nucleotide sequence: TGTGCCAGCAGTTCCCGACGGTACACTGAAGCTTTCTTT.

CDR3 in DNA: TGTGCCAGCAGCCCCGCCTTCGGACTAGCGGGAGGTGTAGATACGCAGTATTTT. The encoded protein is CASSPAFGLAGGVDTQYF. The V and J genes are TRBV11-2 and TRBJ2-3; 14 nucleotides line up with TRBD2. CDR3 length: 18 amino acids. V lost 5 bases to trimming and J lost 5 bases; unmatched junction nucleotides: 12. Germline-derived CDR1 and CDR2 are SGHAT and FQNNGV.